This T cell receptor beta chain was documented in a study of shared clonotypes between healthy human individuals. Study context: For every donor, three CD4 naive, three CD4 memory, two CD8 naive and one CD8 memory plates were used.

The repertoire was sequenced with immunoSEQ multiplex PCR; TCRdb's copy has only in-frame clones and lacks some. The table records approximately 2,000,000 clones, 85% to 95% of them present only once. From germline, CDR1 is MNHNY and CDR2 SVGAGI (reference sequence). V lost 6 bases and J lost 2, with 13 bases in between. The CDR3 runs to 15 residues. Sequencing was done on a sample of naive CD4+ T cells from PBMCs. Subset indicated: CD45RA+ positively selected. V gene TRBV6-6 combines with J gene TRBJ2-2, with D maybe TRBD1 (5 bases). The clonotype was recovered from a man between 18 and 35 years old in good health. Some clones in this sample may be carry-over from other donors' samples. CDR3 sequence: CASSPHQGNTGELFF. The CDR3 coding sequence is TGTGCCAGCAGCCCTCACCAGGGAAACACCGGGGAGCTGTTTTTT.